Presented here are 26 T cell receptor beta chains from one specimen sequenced in a study of technical replicates of blood from a handful of donors. Produced via immunoSEQ multiplex PCR; TCRdb's table is partial and in-frame only. The profile shows roughly 72,000 clones, roughly 93% of them singletons. Sequenced: T cells isolated from PBMCs. The source of these receptors is a human donor in good health.

This chain connects TRBV29-1 to TRBJ1-2, with TRBD1 identical over 10 bases. The V and J ends lost 0 bases and 7 bases, in that order; junction bases with no gene match: 8. Germline CDR1 reads SQVTM; CDR2 reads ANQGSEA. CDR3 size: 15 residues. The CDR3 sequence: CSVEDPAGTGAGYTF. As DNA, the CDR3 is TGCAGCGTTGAAGATCCCGCCGGGACAGGGGCTGGCTACACCTTC. Full variable domain (rest looked up from reference TRBV29-1 and TRBJ1-2): SAVISQKPSRDICQRGTSLTIQCQVDSQVTMMFWYRQQPGQSLTLIATANQGSEATYESGFVIDKFPISRPNLTFSTLTVSNMSPEDSSIYLCSVEDPAGTGAGYTFGSGTRLTVV.

The chain couples TRBV5-1 to TRBJ2-2; D uncertain. The CDR3 covers 14 residues. CDR1 and CDR2 from the germline V gene are SGHRS and YFSETQ. V dropped 0 bases and J dropped 3 bases, with 6 bases sitting between them. CDR3: CASSLELYTGELFF. CDR3 bases: TGCGCCAGCAGCTTGGAACTTTACACCGGGGAGCTGTTTTTT.

V gene TRBV15 combines with J gene TRBJ2-7, with 8 bases matching TRBD1. This CDR3 contains 18 residues. V dropped 1 base and J dropped 3; count of bases not matched to a gene: 14. The germline CDR1 and CDR2 sequences are LNHNV and YYDKDF (reference sequence). CDR3 sequence (DNA): TGTGCCACCAGCAGAGGACGGAGGACAGGGCCATCCCGCTACGAGCAGTACTTC. Protein sequence: CATSRGRRTGPSRYEQYF.

V usage is TRBV6-1 and J usage is TRBJ2-1, with a possible D match to TRBD1 (6 bases). V dropped 6 bases and J dropped 4 bases, with 10 bases sitting between them. Looked up from germline, CDR1 is MNHNS and CDR2 is SASEGT. The CDR3 is 13 residues long. The CDR3 bases are TGTGCCAGCAGGGCAACAGGGTACAATGAGCAGTTCTTC. Translating gives CASRATGYNEQFF.

This clone appeared a single time. This chain uses TRBV11-2 with TRBJ2-3; 8 bases are shared with TRBD2. Germline CDR1 is SGHAT and CDR2 is FQNNGV. This CDR3 contains 17 residues. J was trimmed by 4 bases and V by 0 bases; bases with no gene match: 9. The CDR3 region is CASSLELSGDEADTQYF. In DNA, the CDR3 is TGTGCCAGCAGCTTAGAGCTTAGCGGGGACGAAGCAGATACGCAGTATTTT.

This chain links TRBV2 with TRBJ1-3, with D unresolved. CDR3 length equals 11 residues. Trimming removed 10 bases from V and 4 bases from J, with 8 bases in between. The germline CDR1 and CDR2 sequences are SNHLY and FYNNEI. CDR3 residues: CATHWGNTIYF. The CDR3 DNA follows: TGTGCCACCCACTGGGGAAACACCATATATTTT.

With regard to this clone: This sample includes further DNA sequences coding for the same CDR3. This rearrangement joins TRBV5-4 to TRBJ2-3, with 12 nucleotides matching TRBD2. This CDR3 contains 16 residues. V dropped 4 bases and J dropped 6; count of bases not matched to a gene: 9. The V gene's germline CDR1 is SGHNT and CDR2 YYREEE (reference sequence). The CDR3 sequence: CASSTRLAGVGDTQYF. Here the CDR3 DNA reads TGTGCCAGCAGCACTCGACTAGCGGGAGTGGGGGATACGCAGTATTTT.

V is TRBV27 and J is TRBJ2-7; TRBD1 is a possible D gene (5 bases). Trimming stripped 2 bases from V and 0 bases from J, with 8 bases between. Germline V CDR1 and CDR2: MNHEY, SMNVEV (reference sequence). The CDR3 totals 14 residues. The CDR3 DNA follows: TGTGCCAGCAGTTTAGGCAGGGCCTCCTACGAGCAGTACTTC. Residues: CASSLGRASYEQYF.

The chain employs TRBV4-3 and TRBJ2-3, with a possible D match to TRBD2 (6 bases). The ends were cut back, 0 bases at V and 2 bases at J, with 9 bases in the middle. The CDR3 loop spans 15 amino acids. From germline, CDR1 is LGHNA and CDR2 YSLEER. The CDR3 nucleotides read TGCGCCAGCAGCCAAGACGGACTAAACACAGATACGCAGTATTTT. Protein: CASSQDGLNTDTQYF.

The chain links TRBV9 to TRBJ2-1, with D unresolved. Germline loops: CDR1 SGDLS, CDR2 YYNGEE. This CDR3 region has 14 residues. The germline V and J ends were trimmed by 4 bases and 7 bases, with 15 bases remaining between them. The CDR3 sequence: CASSTGPVRNEQFF. The CDR3 region has the DNA TGTGCCAGCAGCACGGGTCCCGTACGTAATGAGCAGTTCTTC.

The chain joins TRBV10-3 to TRBJ2-7; 7 nucleotides align to TRBD1. CDR3 length equals 13 residues. The trim removed 2 bases at V and 9 bases at J, leaving 7 bases unmatched. Germline lookup yields CDR1 ENHRY and CDR2 SYGVKD. As DNA, the CDR3 is TGTGCCATCAGTGAGGGGACAGCTCTTGGGCAGTACTTC. Its protein product is CAISEGTALGQYF.

The chain joins TRBV7-8 to TRBJ1-2; no reliable D call. The CDR3 loop spans 14 amino acids. Germline CDR1 SGHVS, CDR2 FQNEAQ. Trimming shortened V by 5 bases and J by 0 bases, and 10 bases separated the two germline ends. The CDR3 region has the DNA TGTGCCAGCAGCCCGGTGTACTCTAACTATGGCTACACCTTC. This codes for CASSPVYSNYGYTF.

The CDR3 DNA is TGTGCCAGCAGCGTAGGCGCGGGAGACGGGGAGACCCAGTACTTC. Translation gives CASSVGAGDGETQYF. J is TRBJ2-5 and V is TRBV9; TRBD2 agrees at 7 bases. The CDR3 is 15 amino acids. Germline-derived CDR1 and CDR2 are SGDLS and YYNGEE. The junction had 7 bases not matched to a gene; V was cut back by 0 bases and J by 5 bases.

The chain has TRBV11-2 and TRBJ1-1; D possibly corresponds to TRBD1 (5 bases). The CDR3 contains 14 residues. Germline CDR1 and CDR2: SGHAT and FQNNGV. The germline V and J ends were trimmed by 2 bases and 4 bases, with 11 bases remaining between them. The CDR3 DNA reads TGTGCCAGCAGCTTAAGTTCCGGGGGCACTGAAGCTTTCTTT. This translates into CASSLSSGGTEAFF.

The gene calls are TRBV5-1 and TRBJ2-1; 12 bases fit TRBD2. Unmatched junction bases numbered 4, after V lost 4 bases and J lost 8 bases. This CDR3 is 14 amino acids long. Germline V gene sequence: CDR1 SGHRS, CDR2 YFSETQ. CDR3 coding DNA: TGCGCCAGCAGCCGACTAGCGGGGGACGATGAGCAGTTCTTC. Translated: CASSRLAGDDEQFF.

The CDR3 spells CASSSSYEQYF. The DNA of the CDR3 is TGTGCCAGCAGTTCTTCCTACGAGCAGTACTTC. The gene calls are TRBV13 and TRBJ2-7; D is unresolved. Germline-derived CDR1 and CDR2 are PRHDT and FYEKMQ (reference sequence). The V end lost 6 bases, the J end lost 1 base, and 4 bases lay between the germline ends. The CDR3 runs 11 residues.

The V gene is TRBV5-1, the J gene TRBJ2-5; 11 bases fit TRBD2. Germline V gene lookup returns CDR1 SGHRS and CDR2 YFSETQ. The length of the CDR3 is 19 residues. Unmatched junction bases numbered 11, after V lost 0 bases and J lost 1 base. The CDR3 DNA reads as TGCGCCAGCAGCTTGGCCGAAGGACTAGCGGGTGTGGGCCAAGAGACCCAGTACTTC. Residues: CASSLAEGLAGVGQETQYF.

The chain links TRBV6-7 to TRBJ2-7, with D unclear. TRBV6-7 is labeled an ORF, and its function is uncertain. V was cut by 10 bases and J by 12 bases, with 13 bases left in between. CDR3 size: 9 residues. DNA of the CDR3: TGTGCCATCGAGAGAGGTCGGTACTTC. Protein sequence: CAIERGRYF.

The rearrangement uses TRBV28 and TRBJ1-2, with D perhaps TRBD1 (5 bases). The germline V gene encodes CDR1 MDHEN and CDR2 SYDVKM. Trimming pared 1 base from V and 4 bases from J, leaving 10 bases between. The CDR3 has 14 amino acids. CDR3 in amino acids: CASSLSHRSYGYTF. CDR3 DNA: TGTGCCAGCAGTTTATCTCACAGGTCCTATGGCTACACCTTC.

The rearrangement uses TRBV7-6 and TRBJ2-1; TRBD2 agrees at 8 bases. Per germline, CDR1 SGHVS and CDR2 FNYEAQ. This CDR3 comprises 15 residues. With V trimmed by 1 base and J by 8 bases, 7 bases remained unmatched. The chain's CDR3 is CASSLVREGLYEQFF. Written as DNA, the CDR3 is TGTGCCAGCAGCTTAGTACGGGAGGGCCTGTATGAGCAGTTCTTC.

The chain employs TRBV4-1 and TRBJ2-3, with TRBD2 as a possible D gene (6 bases). V lost 4 bases, J lost 14 bases, and 16 bases lay in between. The length of the CDR3 is 12 residues. The V gene's germline CDR1 is MGHRA and CDR2 YSYEKL. Here the CDR3 reads CASSLGTPPTYF. CDR3 in DNA: TGCGCCAGCAGCCTCGGGACTCCTCCCACGTATTTT.

This chain uses TRBV7-3 with TRBJ2-1; 11 bases line up with TRBD2. From germline, CDR1 is SGHTA and CDR2 FQGTGA. This CDR3 contains 15 residues. Trimming took 2 bases from V and 6 from J; bases not matched to a gene: 3. This chain's CDR3 is CASSLQTSGTNEQFF. For the CDR3, the DNA is TGTGCCAGCAGCTTACAGACTAGCGGGACCAATGAGCAGTTCTTC.

This clone was seen a few times. In DNA form, the CDR3 reads TGTGCCAGCAGCGCGACAAGCTCTGGAAACACCATATATTTT. Translated, it gives CASSATSSGNTIYF. The rearrangement joins TRBV7-3 to TRBJ1-3; D remains unclear. CDR3 length: 14 amino acids. The V and J ends lost 5 bases and 0 bases respectively, with 8 bases between them. The V gene's germline CDR1 is SGHTA and CDR2 FQGTGA.

The chain couples TRBV28 to TRBJ2-3; D is possibly TRBD2 (5 bases). This CDR3 spans 17 amino acids. V gave up 3 bases and J gave up 0 bases, with 16 bases separating them. Germline assignment: CDR1 MDHEN and CDR2 SYDVKM. The CDR3 loop is CASSFPRLPGSTDTQYF. The DNA of the CDR3 is TGTGCCAGCAGTTTTCCCAGGCTACCGGGGAGCACAGATACGCAGTATTTT.

V is TRBV7-9 and J is TRBJ2-7, with D uncertain. V was shortened by 5 bases and J by 4 bases, with 15 bases between the two germline ends. The length of the CDR3 is 14 residues. CDR1 is SEHNR and CDR2 is FQNEAQ in the germline V gene (reference sequence). The CDR3 DNA is TGTGCCAGCAGCCTTACTGACTCCCGGTACGAGCAGTACTTC. It specifies CASSLTDSRYEQYF.

The gene calls are TRBV5-1 and TRBJ2-1, with 8 bases matching TRBD2. The ends lost 1 base at V and 5 bases at J; junction bases unmatched: 5. This CDR3 region has 15 residues. In germline, CDR1 is SGHRS, CDR2 YFSETQ. The CDR3 coding sequence is TGCGCCAGCAGCTTGTGGGTAGCGGGGAACAATGAGCAGTTCTTC. It translates to CASSLWVAGNNEQFF.